Listed below are T cell receptor beta chains from one sample, sequenced in a study of vaccination and CD4 T cells after COVID-19. The antigens these receptors bind are not known. TCRdb recomputed calls from the PCR reads with MiXCR, one row per CDR3 protein. The repertoire holds 8,500 to 13,000 distinct CDR3 sequences, with 77% as singletons. Sequenced input: CD4+ T cells from blood, cultured in vitro. These receptor sequences come from a human donor who had recovered from COVID-19. Both conserved end residues are part of each CDR3.

cdr3_length v_call cdr3_aa
14 TRBV25-1 CASSATGFNSPLHF
15 TRBV7-3 CASSLGATNTGELFF
12 TRBV28 CASNHGYNEQFF
15 TRBV5-1 CASSPTAGSYNEQFF
14 TRBV7-9 CASRTTGGSEKLFF
15 TRBV27 CASSPGQGRNTEAFF
12 TRBV6-1 CARPGRIQPQHF
15 TRBV6-1 CASSSIQRAGTEAFF
17 TRBV7-9 CASSLGGNGEKFGGYTF
17 TRBV5-4 CASSAGTSGPNTGELFF
15 TRBV7-2 CARSSYLESGNTIYF
15 TRBV7-8 CASRPGTGANQPQHF
16 TRBV7-6 CASSPRGVSSGNTIYF
16 TRBV7-9 CASSTLPTGEFYEQYF
16 TRBV24-1 CATSDLASGRGHEQFF
16 TRBV15 CATSLWGSGNTGELFF